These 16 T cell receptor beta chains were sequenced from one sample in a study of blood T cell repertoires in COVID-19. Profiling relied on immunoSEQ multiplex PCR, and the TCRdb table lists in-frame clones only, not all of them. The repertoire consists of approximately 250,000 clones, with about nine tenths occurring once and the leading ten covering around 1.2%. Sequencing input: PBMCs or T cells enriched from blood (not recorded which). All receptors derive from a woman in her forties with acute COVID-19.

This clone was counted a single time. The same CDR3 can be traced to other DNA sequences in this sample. In nucleotides, the CDR3 is TGTGCCAGCAGTCGGGGGACCGGGGAGCTGTTTTTT. Encoded protein: CASSRGTGELFF. The V gene is TRBV27, the J gene TRBJ2-2; D may be TRBD2 (6 bases). Deletions cut 5 bases from V and 5 bases from J, with 6 bases between. This CDR3 has 12 residues. Looked up from germline, CDR1 is MNHEY and CDR2 is SMNVEV (reference sequence).

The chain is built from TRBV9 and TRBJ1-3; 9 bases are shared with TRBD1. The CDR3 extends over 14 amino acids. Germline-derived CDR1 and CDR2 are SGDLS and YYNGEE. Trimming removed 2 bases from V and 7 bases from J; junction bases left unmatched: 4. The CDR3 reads CASSVRDRVNTIYF. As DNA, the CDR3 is TGTGCCAGCAGCGTCCGGGACAGGGTGAACACCATATATTTT.

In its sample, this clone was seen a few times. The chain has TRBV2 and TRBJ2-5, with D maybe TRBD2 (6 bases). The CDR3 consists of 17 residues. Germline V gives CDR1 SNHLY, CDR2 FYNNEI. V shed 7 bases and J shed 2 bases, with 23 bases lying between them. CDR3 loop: CASNWALTGAPQETQYF. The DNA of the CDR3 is TGTGCCAGCAATTGGGCCTTAACGGGAGCTCCTCAAGAGACCCAGTACTTC.

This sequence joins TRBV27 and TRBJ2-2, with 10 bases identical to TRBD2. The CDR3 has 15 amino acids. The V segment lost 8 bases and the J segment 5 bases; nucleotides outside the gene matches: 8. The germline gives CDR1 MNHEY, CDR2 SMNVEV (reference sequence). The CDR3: CASASGRGGTGELFF. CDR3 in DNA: TGTGCCAGCGCAAGCGGGAGGGGAGGGACCGGGGAGCTGTTTTTT.

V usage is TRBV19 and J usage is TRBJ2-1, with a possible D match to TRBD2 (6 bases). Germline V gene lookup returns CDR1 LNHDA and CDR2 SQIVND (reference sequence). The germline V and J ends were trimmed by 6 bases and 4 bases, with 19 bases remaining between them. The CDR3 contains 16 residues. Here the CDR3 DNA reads TGTGCCAGTAGGTACGGGAGTCTAGCGCCGTACAATGAGCAGTTCTTC. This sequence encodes CASRYGSLAPYNEQFF.

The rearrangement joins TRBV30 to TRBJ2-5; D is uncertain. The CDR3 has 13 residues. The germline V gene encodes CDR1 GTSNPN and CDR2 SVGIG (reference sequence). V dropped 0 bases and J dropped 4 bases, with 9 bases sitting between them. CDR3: CAWSVGYRETQYF. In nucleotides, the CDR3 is TGTGCCTGGAGTGTTGGTTATAGAGAGACCCAGTACTTC.

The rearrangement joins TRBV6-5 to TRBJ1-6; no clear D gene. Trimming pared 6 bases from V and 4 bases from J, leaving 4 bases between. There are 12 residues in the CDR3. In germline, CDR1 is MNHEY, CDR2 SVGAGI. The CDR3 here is CASSQYNSPLHF. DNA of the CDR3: TGTGCCAGCAGCCAGTATAATTCACCCCTCCACTTT.

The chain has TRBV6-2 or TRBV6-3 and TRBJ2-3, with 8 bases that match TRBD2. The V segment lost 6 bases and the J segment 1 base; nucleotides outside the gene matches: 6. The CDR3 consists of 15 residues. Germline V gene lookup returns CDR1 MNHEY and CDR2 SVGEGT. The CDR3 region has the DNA TGTGCCAGCAGCAGAGCGGGAGACGGCACAGATACGCAGTATTTT. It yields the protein CASSRAGDGTDTQYF.

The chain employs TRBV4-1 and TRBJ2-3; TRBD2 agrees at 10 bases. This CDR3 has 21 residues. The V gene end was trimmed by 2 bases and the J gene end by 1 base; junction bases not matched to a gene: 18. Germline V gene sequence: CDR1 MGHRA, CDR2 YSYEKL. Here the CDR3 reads CASSQFLPGLAFQWGTDTQYF. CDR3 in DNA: TGCGCCAGCAGCCAATTTTTACCGGGACTAGCGTTTCAATGGGGCACAGATACGCAGTATTTT.

CDR3 coding DNA: TGTGCCAGCTCACCTGGACTAGCGGCTCACAATGAGCAGTTCTTC. This sequence encodes CASSPGLAAHNEQFF. The chain uses TRBV18 and TRBJ2-1; 10 nucleotides agree with TRBD2. V lost 3 bases to trimming and J lost 5 bases; unmatched junction nucleotides: 4. CDR1 and CDR2 (germline): KGHSH, LQKENI. The CDR3 spans 15 residues. Complete variable domain (other parts from reference TRBV18 and TRBJ2-1): NAGVMQNPRHLVRRRGQEARLRCSPMKGHSHVYWYRQLPEEGLKFMVYLQKENIIDESGMPKERFSAEFPKEGPSILRIQQVVRGDSAAYFCASSPGLAAHNEQFFGPGTRLTVL.

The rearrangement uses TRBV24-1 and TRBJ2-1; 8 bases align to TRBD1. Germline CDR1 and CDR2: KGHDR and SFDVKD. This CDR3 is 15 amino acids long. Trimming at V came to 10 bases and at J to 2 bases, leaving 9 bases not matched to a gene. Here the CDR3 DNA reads TGTGCCACTTCAGATCCGGGACAGGCCTACAATGAGCAGTTCTTC. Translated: CATSDPGQAYNEQFF.

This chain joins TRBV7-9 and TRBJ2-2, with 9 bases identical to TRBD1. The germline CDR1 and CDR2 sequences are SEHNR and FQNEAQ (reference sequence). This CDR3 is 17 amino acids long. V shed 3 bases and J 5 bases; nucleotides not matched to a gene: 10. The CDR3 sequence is CASSFPPSGTGTGELFF. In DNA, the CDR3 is TGTGCCAGCAGCTTCCCGCCTTCCGGGACAGGGACCGGGGAGCTGTTTTTT.

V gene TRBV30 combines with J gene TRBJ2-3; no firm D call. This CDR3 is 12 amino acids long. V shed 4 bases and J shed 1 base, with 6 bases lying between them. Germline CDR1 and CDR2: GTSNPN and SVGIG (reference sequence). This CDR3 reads CAWNFGTDTQYF. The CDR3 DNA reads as TGTGCCTGGAACTTCGGCACAGATACGCAGTATTTT.

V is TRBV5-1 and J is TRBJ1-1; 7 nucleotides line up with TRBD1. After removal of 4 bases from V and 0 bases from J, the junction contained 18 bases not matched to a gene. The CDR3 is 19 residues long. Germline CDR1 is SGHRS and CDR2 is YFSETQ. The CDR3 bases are TGCGCCAGCAGCCGAGTTTTTGGCAAGGGGGCTATGATGAACACTGAAGCTTTCTTT. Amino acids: CASSRVFGKGAMMNTEAFF.

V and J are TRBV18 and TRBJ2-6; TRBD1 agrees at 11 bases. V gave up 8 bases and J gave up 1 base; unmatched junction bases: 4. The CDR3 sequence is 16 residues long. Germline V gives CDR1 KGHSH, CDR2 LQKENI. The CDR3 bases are TGTGCCAGCACGGGACAGGGGGTTTCTGGGGCCAACGTCCTGACTTTC. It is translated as CASTGQGVSGANVLTF.

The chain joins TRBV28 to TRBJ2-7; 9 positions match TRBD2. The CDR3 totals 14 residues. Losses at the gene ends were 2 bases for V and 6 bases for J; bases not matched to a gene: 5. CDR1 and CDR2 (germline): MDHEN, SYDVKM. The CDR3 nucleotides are TGTGCCAGCAGTTTAGGTAGCGGGAGAGGCGAGCAGTACGTC. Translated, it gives CASSLGSGRGEQYV.